This T cell receptor (beta chain) was identified in a study of T-cell memory formation after mild COVID-19. This CDR3 region has 16 residues. Germline V CDR1 and CDR2: LNHNV, YYDKDF (reference sequence). V gave up 1 base and J gave up 1 base; unmatched junction bases: 6. TCRdb itself ran the 5' RACE reads through MiXCR, one entry per CDR3 protein. This sample yields roughly 550,000 distinct CDR3 sequences, of which about a fifth are seen a single time; about an eighth belongs to the top ten. The chain carries TRBV15 and TRBJ1-2; TRBD1 aligns across 7 bases. The origin of this receptor is an adult woman who had mild COVID-19 (a few samples of this study predate the infection). Cell type and time point are not known. What was sequenced was PBMCs or a T cell subset sorted from them (not recorded which). CDR3 amino acids: CATSRVRAGGNYGYTF. The CDR3 DNA reads as TGTGCCACCAGCAGAGTTCGGGCAGGGGGTAACTATGGCTACACCTTC.